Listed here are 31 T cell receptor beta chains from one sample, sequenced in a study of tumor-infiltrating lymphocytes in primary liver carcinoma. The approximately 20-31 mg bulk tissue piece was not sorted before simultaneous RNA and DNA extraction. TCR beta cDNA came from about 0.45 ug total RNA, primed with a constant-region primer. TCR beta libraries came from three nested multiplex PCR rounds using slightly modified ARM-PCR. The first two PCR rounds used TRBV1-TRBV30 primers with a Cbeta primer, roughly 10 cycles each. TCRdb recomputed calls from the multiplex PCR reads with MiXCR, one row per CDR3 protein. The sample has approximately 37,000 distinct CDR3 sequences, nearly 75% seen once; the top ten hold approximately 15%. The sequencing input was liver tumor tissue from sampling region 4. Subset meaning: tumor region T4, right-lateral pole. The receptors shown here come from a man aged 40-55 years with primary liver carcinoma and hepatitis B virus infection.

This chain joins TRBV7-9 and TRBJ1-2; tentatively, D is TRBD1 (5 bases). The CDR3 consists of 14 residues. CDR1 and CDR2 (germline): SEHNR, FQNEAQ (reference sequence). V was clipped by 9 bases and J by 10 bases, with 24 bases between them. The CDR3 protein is CASSTSGGELDYTF. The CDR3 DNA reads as TGTGCCAGTAGCACATCTGGGGGAGAGCTGGACTACACCTTC.

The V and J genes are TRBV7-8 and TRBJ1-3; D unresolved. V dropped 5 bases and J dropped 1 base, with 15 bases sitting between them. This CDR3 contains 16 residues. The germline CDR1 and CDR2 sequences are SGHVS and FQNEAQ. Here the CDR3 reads CASSHSYLRSGNTIYF. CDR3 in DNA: TGTGCCAGCAGCCACTCATATCTCCGGTCTGGAAACACCATATATTTT.

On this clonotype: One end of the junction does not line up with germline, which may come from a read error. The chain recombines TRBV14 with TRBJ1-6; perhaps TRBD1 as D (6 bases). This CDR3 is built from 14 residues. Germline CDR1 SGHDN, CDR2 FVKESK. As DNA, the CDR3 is TGTGCCAGCAGCCACTCAGGGGAAAATTCACCTCACCACTTC. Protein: CASSHSGENSPHHF.

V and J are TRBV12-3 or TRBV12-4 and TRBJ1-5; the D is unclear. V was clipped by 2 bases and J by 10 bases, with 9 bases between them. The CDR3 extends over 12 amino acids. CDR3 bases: TGTGCCAGCAGTTTAATCGGGAAACCCCAGCATTTT. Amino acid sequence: CASSLIGKPQHF.

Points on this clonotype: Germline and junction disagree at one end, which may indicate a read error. The CDR3 region has the DNA TGTGCCGGCAGCACAGGGACTAGCGGGGACATTTACGAGCAGTACTTC. Translated, it gives CAGSTGTSGDIYEQYF. The V call is TRBV5-1, the J call TRBJ2-7, with TRBD2 matching over 13 bases. The CDR3 consists of 16 residues. CDR1 is SGHRS and CDR2 is YFSETQ in the germline V gene. Complete variable domain (other parts from reference TRBV5-1 and TRBJ2-7): KAGVTQTPRYLIKTRGQQVTLSCSPISGHRSVSWYQQTPGQGLQFLFEYFSETQRNKGNFPGRFSGRQFSNSRSEMNVSTLELGDSALYLCAGSTGTSGDIYEQYFGPGTRLTVT.

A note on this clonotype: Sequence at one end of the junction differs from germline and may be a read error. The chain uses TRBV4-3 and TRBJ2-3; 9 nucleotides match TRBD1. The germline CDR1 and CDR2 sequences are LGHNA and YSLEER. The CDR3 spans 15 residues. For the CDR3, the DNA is TGCGACAGCATCTGCCGACAGGGGGGGACAGATACGCAGTATTTT. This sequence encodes CDSICRQGGTDTQYF.

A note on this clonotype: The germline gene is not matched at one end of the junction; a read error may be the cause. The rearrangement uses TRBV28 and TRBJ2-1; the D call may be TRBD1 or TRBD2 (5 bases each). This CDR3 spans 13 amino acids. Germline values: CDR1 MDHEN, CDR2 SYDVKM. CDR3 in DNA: TGTACCAGCAGTTCCTCCCTGGGACGCCCCGGATTCTTC. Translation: CTSSSSLGRPGFF.

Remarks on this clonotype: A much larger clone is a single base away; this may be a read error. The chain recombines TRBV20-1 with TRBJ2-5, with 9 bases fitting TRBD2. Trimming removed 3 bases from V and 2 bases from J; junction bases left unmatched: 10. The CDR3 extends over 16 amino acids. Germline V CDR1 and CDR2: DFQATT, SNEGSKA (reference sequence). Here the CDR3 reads CSASNVAGEIQETQYF. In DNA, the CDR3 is TGCAGTGCTAGCAACGTAGCGGGAGAAATACAAGAGACCCAGTACTTC.

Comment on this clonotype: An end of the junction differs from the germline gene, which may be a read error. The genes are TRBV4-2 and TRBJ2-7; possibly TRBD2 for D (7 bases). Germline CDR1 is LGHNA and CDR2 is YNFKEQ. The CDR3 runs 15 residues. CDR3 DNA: TGTGCCAGTAGCCAAGATAGTGGGAGGGACAACGGGCAGTACTTC. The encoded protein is CASSQDSGRDNGQYF.

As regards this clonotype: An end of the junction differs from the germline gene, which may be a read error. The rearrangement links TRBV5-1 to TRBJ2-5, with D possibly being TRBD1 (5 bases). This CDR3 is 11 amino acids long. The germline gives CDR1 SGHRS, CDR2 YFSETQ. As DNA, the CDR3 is TGCGCAAGCAGCTTCGACAGGACCCAGTACTTC. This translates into CASSFDRTQYF.

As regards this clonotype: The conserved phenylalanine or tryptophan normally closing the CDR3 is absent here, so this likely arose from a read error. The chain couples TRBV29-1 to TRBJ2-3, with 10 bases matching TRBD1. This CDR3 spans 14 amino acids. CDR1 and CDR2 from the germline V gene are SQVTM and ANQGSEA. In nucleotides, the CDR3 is TGTAGCGTTTCCGGGACAGGGGCGTCTGATACGCAGTATCTT. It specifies CSVSGTGASDTQYL.

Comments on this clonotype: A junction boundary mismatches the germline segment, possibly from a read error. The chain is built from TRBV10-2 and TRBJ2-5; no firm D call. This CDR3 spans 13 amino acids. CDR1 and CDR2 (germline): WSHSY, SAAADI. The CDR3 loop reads CASSESYQATQYF. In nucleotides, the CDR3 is TGCGCCAGTAGTGAGAGCTACCAAGCGACCCAGTATTTC.

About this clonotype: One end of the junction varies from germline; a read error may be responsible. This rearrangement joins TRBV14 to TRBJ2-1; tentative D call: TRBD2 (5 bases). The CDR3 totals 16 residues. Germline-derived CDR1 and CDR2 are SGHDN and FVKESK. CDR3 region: CASSAVTGWVNNEQFF. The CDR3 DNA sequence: TGTGCCAGTAGTGCCGTAACGGGATGGGTAAACAACGAGCAGTTCTTC.

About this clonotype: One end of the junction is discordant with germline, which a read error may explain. CDR3 sequence (DNA): TGTGCCAGCGGCTTAGATTATAGCACAGATACGCAGTATTTT. Protein sequence: CASGLDYSTDTQYF. The chain is built from TRBV11-2 and TRBJ2-3; D gene uncertain. This CDR3 spans 14 amino acids. Germline assignment: CDR1 SGHAT and CDR2 FQNNGV. Filled out from reference TRBV11-2 and TRBJ2-3, the complete variable domain reads EAGVAQSPRYKIIEKRQSVAFWCNPISGHATLYWYQQILGQGPKLLIQFQNNGVVDDSQLPKDRFSAERLKGVDSTLKIQPAKLEDSAVYLCASGLDYSTDTQYFGPGTRLTVL.

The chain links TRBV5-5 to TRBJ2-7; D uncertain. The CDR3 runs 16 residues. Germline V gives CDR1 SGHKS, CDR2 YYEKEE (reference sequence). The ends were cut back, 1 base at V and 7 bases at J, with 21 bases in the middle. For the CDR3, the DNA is TGTGCCAGCAGCTTGACTATAGGAGCAGGAGTATGGGAGCAGTACTTC. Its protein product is CASSLTIGAGVWEQYF.

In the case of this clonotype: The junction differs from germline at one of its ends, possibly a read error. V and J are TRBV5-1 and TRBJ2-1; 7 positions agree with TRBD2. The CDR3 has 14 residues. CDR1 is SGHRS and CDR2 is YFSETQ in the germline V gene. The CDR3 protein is CASSWGGTWDEQSF. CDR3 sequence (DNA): TGTGCCAGCAGCTGGGGGGGGACGTGGGATGAGCAGTCCTTC. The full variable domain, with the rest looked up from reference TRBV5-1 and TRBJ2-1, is KAGVTQTPRYLIKTRGQQVTLSCSPISGHRSVSWYQQTPGQGLQFLFEYFSETQRNKGNFPGRFSGRQFSNSRSEMNVSTLELGDSALYLCASSWGGTWDEQSFGPGTRLTVL.

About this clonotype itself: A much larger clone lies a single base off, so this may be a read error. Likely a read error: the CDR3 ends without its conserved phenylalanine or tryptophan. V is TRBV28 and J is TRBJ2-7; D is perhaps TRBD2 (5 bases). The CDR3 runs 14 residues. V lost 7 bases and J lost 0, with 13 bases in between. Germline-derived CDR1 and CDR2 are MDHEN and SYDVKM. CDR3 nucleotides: TGTGCCAGCAATGAGGGCCTTGTCTCCTACGAGCAGTACTCC. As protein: CASNEGLVSYEQYS.

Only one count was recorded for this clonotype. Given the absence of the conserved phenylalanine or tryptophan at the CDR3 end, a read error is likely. The CDR3 coding sequence is TGCGCTAGCAGCACAGGGACTAGCTGGGACATTTACGAGCAGTACCTC. It encodes CASSTGTSWDIYEQYL. This sequence joins TRBV5-1 and TRBJ2-7; 9 positions match TRBD2. Germline V lookup: CDR1 SGHRS, CDR2 YFSETQ. This CDR3 comprises 16 residues.

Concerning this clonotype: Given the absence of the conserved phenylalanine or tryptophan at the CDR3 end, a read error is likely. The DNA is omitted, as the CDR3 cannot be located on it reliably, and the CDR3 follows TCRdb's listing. CDR3 sequence: CASSPDSYQQNI. The chain couples TRBV11-1 to TRBJ2-7; the table names TRBD1, a call not compared with the DNA. The CDR3 spans 12 amino acids, including both terminal residues. In germline, CDR1 is SGHAT, CDR2 FQDESV (reference sequence).

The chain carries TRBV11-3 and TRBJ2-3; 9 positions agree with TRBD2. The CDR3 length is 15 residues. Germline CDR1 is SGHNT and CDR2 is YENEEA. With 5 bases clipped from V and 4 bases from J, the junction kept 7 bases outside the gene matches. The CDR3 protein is CASSPGLANSDTQYF. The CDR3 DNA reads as TGTGCCAGCAGCCCGGGACTAGCAAATTCAGATACGCAGTATTTT.

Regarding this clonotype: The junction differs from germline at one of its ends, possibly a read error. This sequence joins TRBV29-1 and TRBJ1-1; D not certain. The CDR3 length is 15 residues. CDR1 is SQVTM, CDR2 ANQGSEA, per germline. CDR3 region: CGVAPRWGMNTEAFF. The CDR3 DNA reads TGCGGCGTTGCCCCGCGATGGGGAATGAATACTGAAGCTTTCTTT.

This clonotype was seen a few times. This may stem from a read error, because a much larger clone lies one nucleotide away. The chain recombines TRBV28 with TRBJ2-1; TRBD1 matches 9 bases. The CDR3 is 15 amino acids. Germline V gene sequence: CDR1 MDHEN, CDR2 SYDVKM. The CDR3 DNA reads TGTGTCAGCAGTGAGGCTGGGACAGGGACGAATGAGCAGTTCTTC. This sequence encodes CVSSEAGTGTNEQFF.

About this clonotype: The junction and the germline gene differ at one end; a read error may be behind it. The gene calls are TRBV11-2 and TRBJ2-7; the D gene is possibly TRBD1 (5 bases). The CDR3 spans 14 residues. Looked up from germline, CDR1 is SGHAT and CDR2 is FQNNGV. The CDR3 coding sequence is TGTGCCAGTAGCTTAATAGGGGAATCCTACGAGTATTACTTC. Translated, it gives CASSLIGESYEYYF. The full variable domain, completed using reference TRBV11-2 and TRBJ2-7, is EAGVAQSPRYKIIEKRQSVAFWCNPISGHATLYWYQQILGQGPKLLIQFQNNGVVDDSQLPKDRFSAERLKGVDSTLKIQPAKLEDSAVYLCASSLIGESYEYYFGPGTRLTVT.

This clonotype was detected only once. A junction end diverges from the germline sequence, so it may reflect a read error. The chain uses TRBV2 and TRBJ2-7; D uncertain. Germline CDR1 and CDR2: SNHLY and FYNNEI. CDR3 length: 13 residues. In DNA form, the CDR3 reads TGTCCCAGCAGTGACCTTATTTCGTACGGGCAGCACTTC. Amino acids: CPSSDLISYGQHF.

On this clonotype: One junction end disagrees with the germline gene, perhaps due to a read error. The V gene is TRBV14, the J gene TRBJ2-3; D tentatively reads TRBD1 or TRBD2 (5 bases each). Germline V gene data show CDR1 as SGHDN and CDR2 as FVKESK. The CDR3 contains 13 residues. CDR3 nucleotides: TGTGCCTGCAGCCCGACAGATCAGACTACGCACTATTTT. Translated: CACSPTDQTTHYF.

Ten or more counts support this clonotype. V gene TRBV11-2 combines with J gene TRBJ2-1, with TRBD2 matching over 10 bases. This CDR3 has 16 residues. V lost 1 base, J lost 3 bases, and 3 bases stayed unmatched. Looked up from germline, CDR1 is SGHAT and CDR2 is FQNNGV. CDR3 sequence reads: CASSLVGTSDYNEQFF. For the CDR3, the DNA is TGTGCCAGCAGCTTAGTTGGGACTAGCGACTACAATGAGCAGTTCTTC.

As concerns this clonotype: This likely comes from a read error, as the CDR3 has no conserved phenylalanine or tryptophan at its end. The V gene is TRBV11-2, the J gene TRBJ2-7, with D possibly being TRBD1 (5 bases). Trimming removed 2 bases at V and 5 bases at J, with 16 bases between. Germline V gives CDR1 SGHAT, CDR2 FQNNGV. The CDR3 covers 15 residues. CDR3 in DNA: TGTGCCAGCAGCTTACGGTGGATAGGGGAAAACGAGCAGTACTTA. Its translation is CASSLRWIGENEQYL.

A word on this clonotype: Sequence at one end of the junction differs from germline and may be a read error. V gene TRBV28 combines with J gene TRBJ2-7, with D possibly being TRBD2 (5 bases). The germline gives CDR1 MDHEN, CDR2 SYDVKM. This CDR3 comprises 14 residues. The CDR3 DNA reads TGTGCCGTCCTACGAGCGGAAGTGTCCTACGAACAGTACTTC. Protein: CAVLRAEVSYEQYF.

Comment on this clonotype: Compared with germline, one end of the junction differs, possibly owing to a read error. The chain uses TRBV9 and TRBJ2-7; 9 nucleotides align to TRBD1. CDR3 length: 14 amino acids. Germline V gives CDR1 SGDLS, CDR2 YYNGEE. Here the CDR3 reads CANSKGQGPYEQYF. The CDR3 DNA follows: TGTGCCAACAGCAAAGGACAGGGGCCCTACGAGCAGTACTTC.

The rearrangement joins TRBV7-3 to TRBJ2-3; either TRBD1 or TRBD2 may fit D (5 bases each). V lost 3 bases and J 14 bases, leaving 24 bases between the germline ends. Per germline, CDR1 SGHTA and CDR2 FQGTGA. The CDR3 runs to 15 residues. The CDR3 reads CASSFGAFSTDMLYF. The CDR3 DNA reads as TGTGCCAGCAGCTTCGGGGCTTTTAGCACAGATATGCTGTATTTT. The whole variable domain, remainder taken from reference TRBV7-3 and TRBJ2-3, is GAGVSQTPSNKVTEKGKYVELRCDPISGHTALYWYRQSLGQGPEFLIYFQGTGAADDSGLPNDRFFAVRPEGSVSTLKIQRTERGDSAVYLCASSFGAFSTDMLYFGPGTRLTVL.

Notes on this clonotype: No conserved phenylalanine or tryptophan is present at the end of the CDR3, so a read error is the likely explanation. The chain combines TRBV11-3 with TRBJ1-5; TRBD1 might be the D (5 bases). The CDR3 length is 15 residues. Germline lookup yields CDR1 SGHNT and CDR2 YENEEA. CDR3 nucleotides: TGTGACAGCAGCTTAGATCTGGGGGTGGTTCAGCCCCAGCATATT. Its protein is CDSSLDLGVVQPQHI.